These 22 T cell receptor beta chains share one sample of origin, sequenced in a study of post-analysis software for immune sequencing data (dated by TCRdb to between 2014 and 2017). The library relied on PCR. The data were produced on an Illumina HiSeq 2500. Unique molecular identifiers were incorporated into TCR beta cDNA libraries to reduce PCR and sequencing biases. TCRdb cleaned the public reads at Q25 with fastp, built clones with MiXCR and kept in-frame beta chains. A single entry per CDR3 protein holds the most common genes and DNA from its merged rows. The sample yields about 770,000 distinct CDR3 sequences; roughly 50% were counted once. Roughly 4.4% of the sample is held by the ten biggest clonotypes. Study-wide conclusions, independent of this receptor: Significantly higher frequencies in patients than in controls were found for about five TRBV segments, including TRBV5-6, TRBV5-1 and TRBV20-1.

Antigens of these TCRs are unknown. The sequenced sample consisted of blood. The receptors were sampled from a girl aged 10 to 17 with multiple sclerosis.

The chain links TRBV15 to TRBJ2-7, with TRBD2 matching 9 bases. V lost 1 base and J lost 4; bases outside the gene matches: 5. Per germline, CDR1 LNHNV and CDR2 YYDKDF (reference sequence). The CDR3 contains 15 residues. CDR3 loop: CATSRGGRVEYEQYF. In DNA, the CDR3 is TGTGCCACCAGCAGAGGCGGGAGGGTTGAGTACGAGCAGTACTTC.

A few counts support this clonotype. The chain recombines TRBV6-5 with TRBJ1-2, with TRBD1 matching over 8 bases. Per the germline V gene, CDR1 is MNHEY and CDR2 is SVGAGI. Unmatched junction bases numbered 6, after V lost 5 bases and J lost 4 bases. The CDR3 extends over 14 amino acids. In DNA, the CDR3 is TGTGCCAGCAGTCGGGGACAGGAGGTCTATGGCTACACCTTC. It is translated as CASSRGQEVYGYTF.

DNA of the CDR3: TGCGCCAGCAGCTTGGTTGGACCCACTAGCGGGATGGACGAGCAGTACTTC. This codes for CASSLVGPTSGMDEQYF. The chain uses TRBV5-1 and TRBJ2-7, with 10 nucleotides matching TRBD2. The V and J ends lost 0 bases and 5 bases, in that order; junction bases with no gene match: 11. Germline CDR1 reads SGHRS; CDR2 reads YFSETQ. CDR3 size: 17 residues.

This rearrangement joins TRBV9 to TRBJ2-7, with D possibly being TRBD2 (5 bases). CDR1 is SGDLS and CDR2 is YYNGEE in the germline V gene. Trimming took off 4 bases at V and 0 bases at J, with 11 bases between the two ends. This CDR3 contains 14 residues. For the CDR3, the DNA is TGTGCCAGCAGCCCACACGGGGACTCCTACGAGCAGTACTTC. It encodes CASSPHGDSYEQYF.

The V call is TRBV20-1, the J call TRBJ2-7, with 9 positions matching TRBD1. J gave up 6 bases and V 2 bases, and 5 bases lay outside the gene matches. Germline V gene sequence: CDR1 DFQATT, CDR2 SNEGSKA (reference sequence). This CDR3 region has 13 residues. CDR3 region: CSARKQGAGEQYF. In nucleotides, the CDR3 is TGCAGTGCTAGAAAACAGGGGGCAGGCGAGCAGTACTTC.

The J gene is TRBJ2-1, the V gene TRBV4-3, with TRBD2 matching over 10 bases. CDR1 and CDR2 (germline): LGHNA, YSLEER. This CDR3 has 18 residues. The V segment lost 1 base and the J segment 7 bases; nucleotides outside the gene matches: 13. The CDR3, as DNA: TGCGCCAGCAGCCAAGGTGTTCGGCTAGCGGGAGTGAAAAATGAGCAGTTCTTC. Amino acids: CASSQGVRLAGVKNEQFF.

J is TRBJ2-3 and V is TRBV20-1; D remains ambiguous. Trimming took off 0 bases at V and 5 bases at J, with 6 bases between the two ends. Germline loops: CDR1 DFQATT, CDR2 SNEGSKA (reference sequence). The CDR3 spans 12 residues. CDR3 DNA: TGCAGTGCTAGAGATTTCGTAGATACGCAGTATTTT. This translates into CSARDFVDTQYF.

This clonotype was picked up many times. The chain couples TRBV12-3 or TRBV12-4 to TRBJ2-5; possibly TRBD1 for D (5 bases). The CDR3 runs to 11 residues. DNA of the CDR3: TGTGCTAGTGGTACAGGAGAGACCCAGTACTTC. Its translation: CASGTGETQYF.

CDR3 nucleotide sequence: TGTGCCAGCAGCTTAGCGCCTCCGGGACGGGGATCCTACGAGCAGTACTTC. This sequence encodes CASSLAPPGRGSYEQYF. V is TRBV7-2 and J is TRBJ2-5; either TRBD1 or TRBD2 may fit D (5 bases each). The J call may be incorrect, as the DNA end agrees better with TRBJ2-7. The length of the CDR3 is 17 residues. Germline V gene lookup returns CDR1 SGHTA and CDR2 FQGNSA.

This clonotype came up a few times. The chain carries TRBV7-9 and TRBJ2-1; D gene unclear. V was cut by 4 bases and J by 7 bases, with 8 bases left in between. This CDR3 is built from 12 residues. Germline V gives CDR1 SEHNR, CDR2 FQNEAQ (reference sequence). The CDR3 spells CASSWSGNEQFF. CDR3 coding DNA: TGTGCCAGCAGCTGGAGTGGAAATGAGCAGTTCTTC.

Regarding this clonotype: A much more abundant neighbour one base away suggests this may be a read error. The rearrangement links TRBV2 to TRBJ2-5; D may match TRBD1 or TRBD2 (7 bases each). With the DNA end fitting TRBJ2-7 better, the J assignment may be wrong. The CDR3 runs to 13 residues. Germline loops: CDR1 SNHLY, CDR2 FYNNEI. The CDR3 nucleotides are TGTGCCAACAAAGCGGGACAGAACTACGAGCAGTACTTC. It yields the protein CANKAGQNYEQYF.

This clonotype was seen more than once but under ten times. J is TRBJ2-5 and V is TRBV5-1; no definite D call. The germline CDR1 and CDR2 sequences are SGHRS and YFSETQ. CDR3 size: 13 residues. Trimming took 3 bases from V and 4 from J, leaving 10 bases between them. CDR3 nucleotide sequence: TGCGCCAGCAGCTCCAGGACCGGAGAGACCCAGTACTTC. Protein sequence: CASSSRTGETQYF.

The chain couples TRBV6-5 to TRBJ2-4, with TRBD1 matching 8 bases. The V gene's germline CDR1 is MNHEY and CDR2 SVGAGI. CDR3 length equals 18 residues. V shed 0 bases, J shed 1 base, and the junction held 8 bases outside the gene matches. The CDR3 sequence is CASSYSSRGRLAKNIQYF. For the CDR3, the DNA is TGTGCCAGCAGTTACTCGTCCAGGGGGCGTCTCGCCAAAAACATTCAGTACTTC.

The V call is TRBV6-5, the J call TRBJ1-2; D is possibly TRBD1 (6 bases). This CDR3 has 15 residues. Looked up from germline, CDR1 is MNHEY and CDR2 is SVGAGI. Trimming stripped 0 bases from V and 4 bases from J, with 12 bases between. This CDR3 is CASSYSRGVAYGYTF. CDR3 DNA sequence: TGTGCCAGCAGTTACTCGAGGGGGGTCGCCTATGGCTACACCTTC.

This clonotype showed up many times. The chain joins TRBV27 to TRBJ2-1; weak D call: TRBD1 (5 bases). V was trimmed by 6 bases and J by 4 bases, leaving 10 bases between them. CDR1 is MNHEY, CDR2 SMNVEV, per germline (reference sequence). The CDR3 spans 13 residues. The CDR3 is CASSLGAYNEQFF. The CDR3 nucleotides are TGTGCCAGCAGCTTAGGGGCTTACAATGAGCAGTTCTTC.

This chain connects TRBV29-1 to TRBJ1-2; 8 nucleotides line up with TRBD1. This CDR3 comprises 13 residues. Germline V gene data show CDR1 as SQVTM and CDR2 as ANQGSEA. J lost 2 bases, V lost 5 bases, and 4 bases had no gene match. CDR3 DNA: TGCAGCGTTTGGACAGGGTCAAACTATGGCTACACCTTC. Its protein product is CSVWTGSNYGYTF.

The CDR3 DNA sequence: TGCGCCAGCAGCCCGGGCGGTGACTCAGATACGCAGTATTTT. Translated, it gives CASSPGGDSDTQYF. V usage is TRBV5-1 and J usage is TRBJ2-3, with unresolved D. The V gene's germline CDR1 is SGHRS and CDR2 YFSETQ. The length of the CDR3 is 14 residues. V dropped 4 bases and J dropped 4 bases, with 13 bases sitting between them. Looking up the rest from reference TRBV5-1 and TRBJ2-3 gives the full variable domain: KAGVTQTPRYLIKTRGQQVTLSCSPISGHRSVSWYQQTPGQGLQFLFEYFSETQRNKGNFPGRFSGRQFSNSRSEMNVSTLELGDSALYLCASSPGGDSDTQYFGPGTRLTVL.

The sample holds a few counts of this clonotype. V is TRBV25-1 and J is TRBJ1-2; D perhaps matches TRBD1 (5 bases). V was trimmed by 6 bases and J by 4 bases, leaving 21 bases between them. Germline loops: CDR1 MGHDK, CDR2 SYGVNS. This CDR3 region has 16 residues. CDR3 protein: CASSASRDAGSYGYTF. CDR3 nucleotide sequence: TGTGCCAGCAGCGCCTCCCGGGACGCGGGGTCCTATGGCTACACCTTC.

The rearrangement uses TRBV10-3 and TRBJ2-5; no firm D call. Trimming took 5 bases from V and 11 from J, leaving 30 bases between them. CDR1 ENHRY and CDR2 SYGVKD come from the germline V gene. The CDR3 contains 17 residues. DNA for the CDR3: TGTGCCATCAGTTTTTGTCTCCCCCGGTGGGCCTACAATGAGCAGTACTTC. It translates to CAISFCLPRWAYNEQYF.

The CDR3 sequence: CATGGNEQFF. In DNA, the CDR3 is TGTGCCACCGGGGGGAATGAGCAGTTCTTC. V usage is TRBV15 and J usage is TRBJ2-1, with a possible D match to TRBD2 (6 bases). Germline values: CDR1 LNHNV, CDR2 YYDKDF (reference sequence). This CDR3 contains 10 residues. The V end lost 8 bases, the J end lost 7 bases, and 6 bases lay between the germline ends.

CDR3 loop: CASRENLGNEQFF. The CDR3 DNA is TGTGCCAGCAGGGAGAATTTGGGCAATGAGCAGTTCTTC. The chain joins TRBV12-3 or TRBV12-4 to TRBJ2-1; D unclear. The CDR3 consists of 13 residues. The V end was cut by 6 bases, the J end by 6 bases, with 12 bases between.

The V call is TRBV21-1, the J call TRBJ1-1. TRBV21-1 is recorded as a pseudogene. This CDR3 region has 13 residues. This CDR3 is CASSKGNVTEAFF. The DNA of the CDR3 is TGTGCCAGCAGCAAGGGGAATGTCACTGAAGCTTTCTTT.